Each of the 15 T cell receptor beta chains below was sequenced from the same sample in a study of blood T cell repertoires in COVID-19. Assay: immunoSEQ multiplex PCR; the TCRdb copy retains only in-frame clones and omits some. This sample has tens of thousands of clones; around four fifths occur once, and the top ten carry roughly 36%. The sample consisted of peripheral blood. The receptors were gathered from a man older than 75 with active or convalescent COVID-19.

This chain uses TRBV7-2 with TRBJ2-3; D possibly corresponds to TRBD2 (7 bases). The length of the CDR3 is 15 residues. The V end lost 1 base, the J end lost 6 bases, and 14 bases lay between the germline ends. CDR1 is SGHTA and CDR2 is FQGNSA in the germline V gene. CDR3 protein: CASSLGGGGIDTQYF. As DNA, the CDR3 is TGTGCCAGCAGCTTAGGAGGGGGAGGGATCGATACGCAGTATTTT.

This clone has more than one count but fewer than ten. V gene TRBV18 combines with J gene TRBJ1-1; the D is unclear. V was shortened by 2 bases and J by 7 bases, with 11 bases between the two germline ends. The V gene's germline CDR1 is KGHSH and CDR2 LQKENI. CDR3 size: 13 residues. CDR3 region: CASSPGTTSEAFF. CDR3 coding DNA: TGTGCCAGCTCACCAGGCACTACGAGTGAAGCTTTCTTT.

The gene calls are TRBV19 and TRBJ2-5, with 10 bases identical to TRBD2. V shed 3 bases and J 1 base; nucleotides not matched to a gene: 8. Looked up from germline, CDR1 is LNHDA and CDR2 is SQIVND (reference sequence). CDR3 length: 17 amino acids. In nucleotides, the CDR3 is TGTGCCAGTAGTATTGGGGTAGCGGGAGGTCCCCAAGAGACCCAGTACTTC. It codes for CASSIGVAGGPQETQYF.

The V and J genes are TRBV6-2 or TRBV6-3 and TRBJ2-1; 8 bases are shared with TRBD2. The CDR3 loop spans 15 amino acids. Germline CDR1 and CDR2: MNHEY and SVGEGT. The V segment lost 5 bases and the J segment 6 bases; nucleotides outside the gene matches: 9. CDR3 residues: CASSPREGYGNEQFF. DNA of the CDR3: TGTGCCAGCAGTCCCCGGGAGGGGTATGGCAATGAGCAGTTCTTC.

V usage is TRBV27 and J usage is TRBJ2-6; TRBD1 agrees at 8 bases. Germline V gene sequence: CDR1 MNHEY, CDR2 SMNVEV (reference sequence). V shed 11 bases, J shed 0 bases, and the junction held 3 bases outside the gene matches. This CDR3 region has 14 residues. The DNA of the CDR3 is TGTGCCCTCCAGGGGGCCTCTGGGGCCAACGTCCTGACTTTC. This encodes CALQGASGANVLTF.

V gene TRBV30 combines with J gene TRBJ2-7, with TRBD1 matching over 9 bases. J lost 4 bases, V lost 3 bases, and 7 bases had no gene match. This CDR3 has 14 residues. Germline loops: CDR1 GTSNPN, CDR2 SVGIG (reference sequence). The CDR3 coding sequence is TGTGCCTGGAGAATCGCCGGGACAGGGTACGAGCAGTACTTC. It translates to CAWRIAGTGYEQYF.

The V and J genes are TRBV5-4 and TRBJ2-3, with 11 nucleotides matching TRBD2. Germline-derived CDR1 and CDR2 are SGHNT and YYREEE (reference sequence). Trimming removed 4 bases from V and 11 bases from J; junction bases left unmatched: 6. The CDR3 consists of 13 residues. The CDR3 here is CASSGLAGSRQYF. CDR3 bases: TGTGCCAGCAGCGGACTAGCGGGTTCACGGCAGTATTTT.

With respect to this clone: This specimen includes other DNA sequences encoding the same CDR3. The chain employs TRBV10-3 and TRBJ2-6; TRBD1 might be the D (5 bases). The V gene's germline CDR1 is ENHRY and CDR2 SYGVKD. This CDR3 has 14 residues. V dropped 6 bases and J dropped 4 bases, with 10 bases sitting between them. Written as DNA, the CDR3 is TGTGCCATCAGGCAGGGTGTCGGGGCCAACGTCCTGACTTTC. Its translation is CAIRQGVGANVLTF.

The CDR3 sequence is CASSPLAGGPTDTQYF. The CDR3 coding sequence is TGCGCCAGCAGCCCGCTAGCGGGGGGGCCGACAGATACGCAGTATTTT. The chain has TRBV5-1 and TRBJ2-3, with 12 bases identical to TRBD2. Germline values: CDR1 SGHRS, CDR2 YFSETQ. V lost 4 bases, J lost 3 bases, and 6 bases stayed unmatched. The CDR3 runs 16 residues.

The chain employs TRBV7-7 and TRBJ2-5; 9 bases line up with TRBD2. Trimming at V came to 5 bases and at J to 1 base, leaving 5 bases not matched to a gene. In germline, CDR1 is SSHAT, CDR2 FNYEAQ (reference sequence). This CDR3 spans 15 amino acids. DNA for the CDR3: TGTGCCAGCAGCCCCTTAGCGGGGGCCCAAGAGACCCAGTACTTC. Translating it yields CASSPLAGAQETQYF.

The CDR3 reads CASSTWTVAYTGELFF. CDR3 sequence (DNA): TGTGCCAGCAGCACCTGGACTGTCGCCTACACCGGGGAGCTGTTTTTT. The V and J genes are TRBV7-2 and TRBJ2-2; D possibly corresponds to TRBD2 (5 bases). This CDR3 has 16 amino acids. The germline CDR1 and CDR2 sequences are SGHTA and FQGNSA. V was pared by 5 bases and J by 3 bases, with 16 bases between. Full variable domain (remainder filled in from reference TRBV7-2 and TRBJ2-2): GAGVSQSPSNKVTEKGKDVELRCDPISGHTALYWYRQSLGQGLEFLIYFQGNSAPDKSGLPSDRFSAERTGGSVSTLTIQRTQQEDSAVYLCASSTWTVAYTGELFFGEGSRLTVL.

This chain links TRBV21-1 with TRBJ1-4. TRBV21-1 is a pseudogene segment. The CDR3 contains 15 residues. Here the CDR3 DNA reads TGTGCCAGCAGCAAATGTTCGACGGAGAGGGAAAAACTGTTTTTT. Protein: CASSKCSTEREKLFF.

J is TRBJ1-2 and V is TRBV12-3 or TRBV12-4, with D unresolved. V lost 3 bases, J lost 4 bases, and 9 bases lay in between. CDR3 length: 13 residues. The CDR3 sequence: CASSFWGAYGYTF. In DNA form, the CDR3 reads TGTGCCAGCAGTTTTTGGGGAGCCTATGGCTACACCTTC.

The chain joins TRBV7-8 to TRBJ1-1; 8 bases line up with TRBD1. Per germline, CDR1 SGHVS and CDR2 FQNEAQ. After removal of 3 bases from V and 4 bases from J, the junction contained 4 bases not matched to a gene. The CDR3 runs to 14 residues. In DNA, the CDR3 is TGTGCCAGCAGCTTTAGGCAGGGGGCCACTGAAGCTTTCTTT. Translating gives CASSFRQGATEAFF.

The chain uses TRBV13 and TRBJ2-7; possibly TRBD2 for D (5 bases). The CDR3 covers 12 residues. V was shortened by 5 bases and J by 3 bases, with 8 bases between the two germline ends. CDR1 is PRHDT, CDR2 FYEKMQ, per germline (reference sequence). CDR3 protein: CASSPGSYEQYF. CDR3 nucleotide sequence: TGTGCCAGCAGCCCGGGGAGCTACGAGCAGTACTTC.